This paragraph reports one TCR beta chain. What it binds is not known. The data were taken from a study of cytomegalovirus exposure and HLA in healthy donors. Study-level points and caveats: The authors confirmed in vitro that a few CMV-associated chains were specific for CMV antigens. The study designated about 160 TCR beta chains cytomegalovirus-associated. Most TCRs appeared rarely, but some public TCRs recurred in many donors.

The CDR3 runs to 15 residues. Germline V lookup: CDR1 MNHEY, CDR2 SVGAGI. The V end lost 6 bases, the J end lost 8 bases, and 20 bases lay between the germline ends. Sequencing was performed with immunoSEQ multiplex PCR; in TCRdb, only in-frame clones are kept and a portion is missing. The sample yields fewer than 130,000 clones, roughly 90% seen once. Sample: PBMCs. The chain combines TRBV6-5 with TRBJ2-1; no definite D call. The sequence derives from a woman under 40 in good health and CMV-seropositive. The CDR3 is CASRRVSSSIYEQFF. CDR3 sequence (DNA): TGTGCCAGCAGGAGAGTTTCTTCCTCAATCTATGAGCAGTTCTTC.